Listed here is a single T cell receptor (beta chain). This receptor's antigen is unknown. The record has no base qualities; no much larger clone is one base away. Receptor libraries were prepared by the immunoSEQ multiplex PCR assay. Sourced from immuneACCESS, this table was stored by TCRdb with only in-frame sequences that have V and J called. A share of the clones is absent; for the studies checked, an unresolved V gene accounts for under half, and the remainder has no known explanation. This sample is represented by roughly 100,000 clones; roughly 89% of them were singletons. The ten largest clones take up about 7.8% of the sample. This record belongs to a study of control samples from healthy donors and cancer patients (dated by TCRdb to the early 2020s). Taken from cysteine to phenylalanine, the CDR3 has 16 residues. Just CDR3 DNA is preserved here, 48 bases in frame from base 1. The germline V gene sets CDR1 to SGHVS and CDR2 to FQNEAQ. Trimming costs V 1 base and J 0 bases, and their ends lie 10 bases apart.

The clonotype comes from a man aged 25 to 40 in good health. Sequenced: blood. The rearranged segments are TRBV7-8 and TRBJ1-3; the D gene remains uncertain. Here the CDR3 is given as CASSLVVSGSGNTIYF. The DNA is as follows: TGTGCCAGCAGCTTAGTGGTCTCAGGCTCTGGAAACACCATATATTTT.